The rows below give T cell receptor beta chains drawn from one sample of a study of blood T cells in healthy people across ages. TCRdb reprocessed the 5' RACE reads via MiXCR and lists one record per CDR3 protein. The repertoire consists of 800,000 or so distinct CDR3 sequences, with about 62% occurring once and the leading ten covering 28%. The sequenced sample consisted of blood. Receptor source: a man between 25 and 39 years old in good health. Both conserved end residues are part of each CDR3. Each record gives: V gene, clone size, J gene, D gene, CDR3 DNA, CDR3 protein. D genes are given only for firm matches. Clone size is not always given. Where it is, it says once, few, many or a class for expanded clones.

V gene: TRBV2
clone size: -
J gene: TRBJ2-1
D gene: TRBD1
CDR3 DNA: TGTGCCAGCAGCGTAACAGGGGCCAGCAATGAGCAGTTCTTC
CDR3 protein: CASSVTGASNEQFF

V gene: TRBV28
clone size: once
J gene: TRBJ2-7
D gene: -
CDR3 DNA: TGTGCCAGCACTCACCCCCAGGGCCCGTTGTACGAGCAGTACTTC
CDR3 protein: CASTHPQGPLYEQYF

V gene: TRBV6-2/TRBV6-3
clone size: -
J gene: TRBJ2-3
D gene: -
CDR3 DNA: TGTGCCAGCAGTTCCGGGACGACTCGCGCGGATACGCAGTATTTT
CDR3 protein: CASSSGTTRADTQYF

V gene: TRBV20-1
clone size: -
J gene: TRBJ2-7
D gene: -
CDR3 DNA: TGCAGTGCTAGATCCAGGGGAGGGACAGATTCCTACGAGCAGTACTTC
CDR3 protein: CSARSRGGTDSYEQYF

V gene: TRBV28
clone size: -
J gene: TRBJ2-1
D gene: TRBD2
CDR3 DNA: TGTGCCAGCAGTTCCATCCAAGGCGGGGGTGAGCAGTTCTTC
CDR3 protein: CASSSIQGGGEQFF

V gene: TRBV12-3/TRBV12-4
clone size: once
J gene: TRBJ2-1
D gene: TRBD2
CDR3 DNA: TGTGCCAGCAGCGGACCGACTAGCGGGGGGCGGGTCTCCTACAATGAGCAGTTCTTC
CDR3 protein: CASSGPTSGGRVSYNEQFF

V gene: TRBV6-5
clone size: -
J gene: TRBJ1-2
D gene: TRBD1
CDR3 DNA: TGTGCCAGCAGTTACTCACTCAGGGGGATCTATGGCTACACCTTC
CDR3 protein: CASSYSLRGIYGYTF

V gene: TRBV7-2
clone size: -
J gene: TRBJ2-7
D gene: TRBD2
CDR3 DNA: TGTGCCAGCAGACCGACTAGCGGGGGAAGGTACGAGCAGTACTTC
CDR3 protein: CASRPTSGGRYEQYF

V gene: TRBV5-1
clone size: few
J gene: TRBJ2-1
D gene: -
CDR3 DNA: TGCGCCAGCAGCTTGGCCGCAGGGGTTGTATACAATGAGCAGTTCTTC
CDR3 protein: CASSLAAGVVYNEQFF

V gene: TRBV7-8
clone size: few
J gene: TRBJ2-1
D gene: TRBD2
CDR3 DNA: TGTGCCAGCAGTCCCACGGGGGGGCCTCGAAATGAGCAGTTCTTC
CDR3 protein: CASSPTGGPRNEQFF

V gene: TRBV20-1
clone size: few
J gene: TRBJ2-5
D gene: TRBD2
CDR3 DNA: TGCAGGGCAGACCCAGCGGGGTGGGAGACCCAGTACTTC
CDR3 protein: CRADPAGWETQYF

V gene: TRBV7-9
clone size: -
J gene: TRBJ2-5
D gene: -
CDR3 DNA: TGTGCCAGCAGCTTAGGGGCTGCTGGGCAGTACTTC
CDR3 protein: CASSLGAAGQYF

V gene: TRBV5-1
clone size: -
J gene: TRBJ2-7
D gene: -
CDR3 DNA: TGCGCCAGCAAGGAGAGTTGGGCAGACAGCTACGAGCAGTACTTC
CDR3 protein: CASKESWADSYEQYF

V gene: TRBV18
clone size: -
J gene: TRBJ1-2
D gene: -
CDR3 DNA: TGTGCCAGCTCAGGGATGGGCGAACAGCACTATGGCTACACCTTC
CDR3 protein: CASSGMGEQHYGYTF

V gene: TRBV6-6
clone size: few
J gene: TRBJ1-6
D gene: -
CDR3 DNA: TGTGCCAGCAGTTATAGGGATAATTCACCCCTCCACTTT
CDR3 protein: CASSYRDNSPLHF

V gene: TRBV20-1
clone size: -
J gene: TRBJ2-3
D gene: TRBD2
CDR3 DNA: TGCAGTGTGGCTAGCGGTAGCACAGATACGCAGTATTTT
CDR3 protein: CSVASGSTDTQYF

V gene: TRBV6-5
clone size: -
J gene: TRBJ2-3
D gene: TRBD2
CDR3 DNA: TGTGCCAGCAGATCCGGGACTAGCTTTCTAGATACGCAGTATTTT
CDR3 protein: CASRSGTSFLDTQYF

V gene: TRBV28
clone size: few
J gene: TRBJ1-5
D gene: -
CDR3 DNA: TGTGCCAGCAGTTTAAGTGGGGGGGATCAGCCCCAGCATTTT
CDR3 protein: CASSLSGGDQPQHF

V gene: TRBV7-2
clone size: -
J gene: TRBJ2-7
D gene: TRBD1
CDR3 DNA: TGTGCCAGCAGCTTAGCATCCGGGACAGGGTCCTACGAGCAGTACTTC
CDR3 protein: CASSLASGTGSYEQYF

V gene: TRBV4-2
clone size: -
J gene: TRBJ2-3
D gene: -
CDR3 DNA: TGTGCCAGCAGCACGGGCCGGGGGGCCACAGATACGCAGTATTTT
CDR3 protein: CASSTGRGATDTQYF

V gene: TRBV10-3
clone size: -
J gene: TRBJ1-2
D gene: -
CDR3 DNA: TGTGCCATCAGCTTAGCAAAGGGTGTAGAGGGCTACACCTTC
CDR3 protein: CAISLAKGVEGYTF

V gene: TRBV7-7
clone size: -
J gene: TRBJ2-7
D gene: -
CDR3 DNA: TGTGCCAGCAGCCAAGGACTGGACGGGGAGCAGTACTTC
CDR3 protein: CASSQGLDGEQYF

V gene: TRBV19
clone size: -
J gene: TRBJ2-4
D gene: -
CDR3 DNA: TGTGCCAGTAGTTCCAGGCCCAACGCCATGGCCAAAAACATTCAGTACTTC
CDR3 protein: CASSSRPNAMAKNIQYF

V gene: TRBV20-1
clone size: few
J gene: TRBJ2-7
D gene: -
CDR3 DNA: TGCAGTGCTAAGGGCGTTGAGCAGTACTTC
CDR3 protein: CSAKGVEQYF

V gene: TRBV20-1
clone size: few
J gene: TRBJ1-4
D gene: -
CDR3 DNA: TGCAGTGCTCCCCCTATGGGTCCCCTTGGAGAAAAACTGTTTTTT
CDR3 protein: CSAPPMGPLGEKLFF

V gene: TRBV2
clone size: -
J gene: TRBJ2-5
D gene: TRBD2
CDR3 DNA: TGTGCCAGCAGGACGAGGGGACTAGGGCTGGAGACCCAGTACTTC
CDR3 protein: CASRTRGLGLETQYF

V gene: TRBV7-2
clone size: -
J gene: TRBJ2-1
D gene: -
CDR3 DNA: TGTGCCAGCAGCCCATCGTTCGGGACCACATACAATGAGCAGTTCTTC
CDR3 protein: CASSPSFGTTYNEQFF

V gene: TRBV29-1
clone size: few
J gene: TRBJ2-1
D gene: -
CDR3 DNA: TGCAGCGTGGCCCATACAGGGTTAAGAATTGATGAGCAGTTCTTC
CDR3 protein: CSVAHTGLRIDEQFF

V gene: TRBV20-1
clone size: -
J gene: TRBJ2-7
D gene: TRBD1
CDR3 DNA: TGCAGTGCTAGAGGACAGGGAGTTGGGGCCTACGAGCAGTACTTC
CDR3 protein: CSARGQGVGAYEQYF

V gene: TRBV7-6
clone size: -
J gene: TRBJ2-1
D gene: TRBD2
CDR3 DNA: TGTGCCAGCAGCTTACGTAGCGGGGGAGCCTACAATGAGCAGTTCTTC
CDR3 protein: CASSLRSGGAYNEQFF

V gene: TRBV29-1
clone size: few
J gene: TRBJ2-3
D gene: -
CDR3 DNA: TGCAGCGTTGGGCTCGGCGGACTCACAGATACGCAGTATTTT
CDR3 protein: CSVGLGGLTDTQYF

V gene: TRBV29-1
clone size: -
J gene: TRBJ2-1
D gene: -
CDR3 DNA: TGCAGCCACTCCGGGACCGCCTCCTACAATGAGCAGTTCTTC
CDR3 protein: CSHSGTASYNEQFF

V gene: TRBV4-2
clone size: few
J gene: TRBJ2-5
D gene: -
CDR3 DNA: TGTGCCAGCAGCCAAGAAGAGGGGAGCGCCGAGACCCAGTACTTC
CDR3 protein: CASSQEEGSAETQYF

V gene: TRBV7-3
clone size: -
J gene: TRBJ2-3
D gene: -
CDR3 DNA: TGTGCCAGCAGCCCCCTCACCGGGGGACGCACAGATACGCAGTATTTT
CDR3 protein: CASSPLTGGRTDTQYF

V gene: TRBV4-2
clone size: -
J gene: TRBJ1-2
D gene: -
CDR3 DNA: TGTGCCAGCAGCCAAGAGTCGGTGATTAACTATGGCTACACCTTC
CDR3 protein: CASSQESVINYGYTF

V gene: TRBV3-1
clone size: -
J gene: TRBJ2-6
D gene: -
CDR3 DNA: TGTGCCAGTCGCTCTGGGGCCGACGTCCTGACTTTC
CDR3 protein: CASRSGADVLTF

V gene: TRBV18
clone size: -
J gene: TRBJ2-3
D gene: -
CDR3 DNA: TGTGCCAGCTCACCACCCGGGACTTCAGATACGCAGTATTTT
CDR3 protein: CASSPPGTSDTQYF

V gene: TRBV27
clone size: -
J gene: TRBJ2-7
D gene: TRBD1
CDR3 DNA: TGTGCCAGCAGTCGCCGGAACCCCGGGACAGGGAGACACGAGCAGTACTTC
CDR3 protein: CASSRRNPGTGRHEQYF